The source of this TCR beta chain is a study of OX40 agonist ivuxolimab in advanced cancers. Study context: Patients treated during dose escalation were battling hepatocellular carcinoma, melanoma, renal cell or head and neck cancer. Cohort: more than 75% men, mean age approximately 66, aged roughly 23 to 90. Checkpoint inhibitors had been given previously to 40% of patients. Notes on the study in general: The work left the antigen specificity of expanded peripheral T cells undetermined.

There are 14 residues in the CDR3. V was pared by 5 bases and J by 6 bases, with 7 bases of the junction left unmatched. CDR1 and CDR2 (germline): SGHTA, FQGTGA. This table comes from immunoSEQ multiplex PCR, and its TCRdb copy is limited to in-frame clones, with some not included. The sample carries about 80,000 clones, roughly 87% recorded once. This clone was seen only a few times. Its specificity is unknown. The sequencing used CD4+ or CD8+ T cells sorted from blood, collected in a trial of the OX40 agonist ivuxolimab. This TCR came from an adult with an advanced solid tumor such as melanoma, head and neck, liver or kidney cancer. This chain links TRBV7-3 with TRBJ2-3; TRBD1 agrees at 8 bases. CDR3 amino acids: CASSRGQGLDTQYF. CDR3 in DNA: TGTGCCAGCAGCCGCGGACAGGGTCTGGATACGCAGTATTTT.